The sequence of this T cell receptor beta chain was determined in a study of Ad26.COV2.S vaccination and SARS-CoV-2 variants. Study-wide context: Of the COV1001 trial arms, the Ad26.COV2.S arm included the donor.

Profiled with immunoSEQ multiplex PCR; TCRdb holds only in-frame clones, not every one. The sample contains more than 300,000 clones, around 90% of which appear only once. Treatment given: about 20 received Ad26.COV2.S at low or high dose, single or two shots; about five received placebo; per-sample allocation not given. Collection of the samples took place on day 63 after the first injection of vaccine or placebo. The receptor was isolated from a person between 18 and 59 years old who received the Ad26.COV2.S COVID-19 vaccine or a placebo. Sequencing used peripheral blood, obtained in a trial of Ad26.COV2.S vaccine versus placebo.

The CDR3 region is CASSLLGTGSTGDTIYF. The CDR3 nucleotides read TGTGCCAGCAGCTTGCTTGGAACAGGGTCGACGGGGGACACCATATATTTT. This rearrangement joins TRBV5-6 to TRBJ1-3, with D possibly being TRBD1 (6 bases). V dropped 1 base and J dropped 8 bases, with 22 bases sitting between them. CDR1 SGHDT and CDR2 YYEEEE come from the germline V gene. CDR3 length: 17 amino acids.